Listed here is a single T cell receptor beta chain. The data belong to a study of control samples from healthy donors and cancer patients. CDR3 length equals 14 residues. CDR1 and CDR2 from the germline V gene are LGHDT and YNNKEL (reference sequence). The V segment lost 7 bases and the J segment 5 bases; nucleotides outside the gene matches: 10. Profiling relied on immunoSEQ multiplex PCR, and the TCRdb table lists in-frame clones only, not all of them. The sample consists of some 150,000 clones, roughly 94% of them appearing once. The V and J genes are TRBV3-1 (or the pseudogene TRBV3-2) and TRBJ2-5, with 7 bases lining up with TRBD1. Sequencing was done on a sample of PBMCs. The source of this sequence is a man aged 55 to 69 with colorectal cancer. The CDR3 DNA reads TGTGCCAGCACCCCAGGGGGAGACGGGGAGACCCAGTACTTC. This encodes CASTPGGDGETQYF.